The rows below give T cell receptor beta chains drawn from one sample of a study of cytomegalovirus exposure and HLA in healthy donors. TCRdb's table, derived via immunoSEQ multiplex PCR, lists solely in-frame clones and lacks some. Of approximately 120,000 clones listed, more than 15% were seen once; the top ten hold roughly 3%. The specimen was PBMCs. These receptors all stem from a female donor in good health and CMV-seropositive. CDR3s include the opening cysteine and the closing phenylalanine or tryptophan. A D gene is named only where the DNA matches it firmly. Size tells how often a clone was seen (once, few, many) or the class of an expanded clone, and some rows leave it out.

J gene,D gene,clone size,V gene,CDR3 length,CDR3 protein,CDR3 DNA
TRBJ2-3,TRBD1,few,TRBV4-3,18,CASSQEALQGRSTDTQYF,TGCGCCAGCAGCCAAGAGGCCTTACAGGGGCGCAGCACAGATACGCAGTATTTT
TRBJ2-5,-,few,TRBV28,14,CASSFRTFKETQYF,TGTGCCAGCAGTTTCAGAACGTTCAAGGAGACCCAGTACTTC
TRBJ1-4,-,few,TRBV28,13,CASSYQSGSSRFF,TGTGCCAGCAGTTATCAATCCGGGAGTTCTAGGTTTTTT
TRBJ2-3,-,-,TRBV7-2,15,CASSSRLAVTDTQYF,TGTGCCAGCAGCTCCCGCCTAGCAGTCACAGATACGCAGTATTTT
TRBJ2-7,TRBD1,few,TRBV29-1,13,CSVETGTSYEQYF,TGCAGCGTTGAGACAGGGACCTCCTACGAGCAGTACTTC
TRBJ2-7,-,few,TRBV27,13,CASSHGQGYEQYF,TGTGCCAGCAGCCATGGGCAGGGGTACGAGCAGTACTTC
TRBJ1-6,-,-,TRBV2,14,CASSESGVHSPLHF,TGTGCCAGCAGTGAATCGGGAGTCCACTCACCCCTCCACTTT
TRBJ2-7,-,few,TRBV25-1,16,CASSSHRDADSYEQYF,TGTGCCAGCAGTTCACACCGGGATGCCGACTCCTACGAGCAGTACTTC
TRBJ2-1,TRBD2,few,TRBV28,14,CASSKRLAGPKQFF,TGTGCCAGCAGTAAACGACTAGCGGGCCCGAAGCAGTTCTTC
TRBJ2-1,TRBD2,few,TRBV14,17,CASSQPSTSRSYNEQFF,TGTGCCAGCAGCCAGCCATCGACTAGCCGGTCCTACAATGAGCAGTTCTTC
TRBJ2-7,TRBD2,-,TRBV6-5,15,CASSYLAGGPREQYF,TGTGCCAGCAGTTACCTAGCGGGAGGGCCCCGCGAGCAGTACTTC
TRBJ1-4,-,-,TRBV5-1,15,CASSSFGTTNEKLFF,TGCGCCAGCAGCTCTTTCGGTACGACTAATGAAAAACTGTTTTTT
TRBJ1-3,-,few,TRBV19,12,CASGSFVNSIYF,TGTGCCAGTGGCTCTTTTGTAAACAGCATATATTTT
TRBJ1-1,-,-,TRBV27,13,CASSLYRNTEAFF,TGTGCCAGCAGTTTATACAGGAACACTGAAGCTTTCTTT
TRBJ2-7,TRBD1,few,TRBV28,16,CASSLLSGQGLYEQYF,TGTGCCAGCAGTTTGCTATCGGGACAGGGCTTATACGAGCAGTACTTC
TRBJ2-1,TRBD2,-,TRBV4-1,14,CASSQPGLYNEQFF,TGCGCCAGCAGCCAACCGGGACTATACAATGAGCAGTTCTTC
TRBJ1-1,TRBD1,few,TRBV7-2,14,CASSLNRGENEAFF,TGTGCCAGCAGCTTAAACAGGGGAGAGAATGAAGCTTTCTTT
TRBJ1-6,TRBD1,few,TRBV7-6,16,CASSLSGRGYNSPLHF,TGTGCCAGCAGCTTATCGGGCAGGGGGTATAATTCACCCCTCCACTTT
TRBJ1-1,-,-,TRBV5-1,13,CASSQQPNTEAFF,TGCGCCAGCAGCCAACAGCCGAACACTGAAGCTTTCTTT
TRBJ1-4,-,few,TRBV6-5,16,CASSYSYRVRGEKLFF,TGTGCCAGCAGTTACTCGTACAGGGTCAGGGGCGAAAAACTGTTTTTT
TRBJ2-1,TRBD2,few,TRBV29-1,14,CSVDGLAGGHEQFF,TGCAGCGTTGACGGACTAGCGGGAGGGCATGAGCAGTTCTTC
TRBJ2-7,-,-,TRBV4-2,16,CASSPRDWETFYEQYF,TGTGCCAGCAGCCCAAGGGATTGGGAGACCTTCTACGAGCAGTACTTC
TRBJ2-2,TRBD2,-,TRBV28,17,CASSYPRGLAGTGELFF,TGTGCCAGCAGTTACCCCCGAGGACTAGCGGGTACCGGGGAGCTGTTTTTT
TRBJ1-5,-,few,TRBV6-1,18,CASSGPKQTVLRYQPQHF,TGTGCCAGCAGTGGCCCCAAACAGACAGTTTTGCGATACCAGCCCCAGCATTTT
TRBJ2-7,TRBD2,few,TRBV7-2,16,CASSPLGLAGAYEQYF,TGTGCCAGCAGCCCCCTGGGACTAGCGGGGGCCTACGAGCAGTACTTC
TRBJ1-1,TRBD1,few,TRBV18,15,CASSPRTGVNTEAFF,TGTGCCAGCTCACCGAGGACAGGAGTTAACACTGAAGCTTTCTTT
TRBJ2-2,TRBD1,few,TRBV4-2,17,CASSQENPGQGAGELFF,TGTGCCAGCAGCCAAGAAAATCCCGGACAGGGGGCGGGGGAGCTGTTTTTT